The 18 T cell receptor beta chains below were found in one sample sequenced in a study of cytomegalovirus exposure and HLA in healthy donors. Both 60 Vbeta primers and 13 Jbeta primers went into the PCR. Libraries were prepared by immunoSEQ multiplex PCR; TCRdb keeps only in-frame clonotypes and omits some of them. The data contain about 120,000 clones, around 80% of them singletons. Source material: PBMCs. These TCRs come from a female donor in good health and CMV-seropositive.

This clone was found a few times. The chain carries TRBV6-5 and TRBJ1-1, with D unresolved. Germline lookup yields CDR1 MNHEY and CDR2 SVGAGI. The germline V and J ends were trimmed by 0 bases and 1 base, with 9 bases remaining between them. The CDR3 has 15 residues. CDR3 protein: CASSYSRQKNTEAFF. The CDR3 coding sequence is TGTGCCAGCAGTTACTCGAGGCAGAAGAACACTGAAGCTTTCTTT.

There are a few counts of this clone. The V gene is TRBV19, the J gene TRBJ1-5; 7 bases are shared with TRBD1. The CDR3 has 15 residues. The V gene's germline CDR1 is LNHDA and CDR2 SQIVND (reference sequence). V gave up 9 bases and J gave up 3 bases; unmatched junction bases: 11. For the CDR3, the DNA is TGTGCCAGCCGGGGAACGGGACAGCCCAATCAGCCCCAGCATTTT. It encodes CASRGTGQPNQPQHF.

As regards this clone: The same CDR3 is also encoded by other DNA sequences in this sample. The chain recombines TRBV19 with TRBJ1-2; 7 bases line up with TRBD1. V shed 1 base and J 8 bases; nucleotides not matched to a gene: 4. The CDR3 covers 13 residues. Germline V CDR1 and CDR2: LNHDA, SQIVND (reference sequence). The CDR3 nucleotides are TGTGCCAGTAGTATAGGACAGGGAAGGGGCTACACCTTC. It yields the protein CASSIGQGRGYTF.

This clone was detected only once. This chain links TRBV30 with TRBJ1-2; D not resolved. The V gene's germline CDR1 is GTSNPN and CDR2 SVGIG (reference sequence). The CDR3 is 13 amino acids. Between the trimmed V and J ends, which lost 0 bases and 8 bases, there was a span of 13 bases. The CDR3 loop is CAWSVLSAFGYTF. CDR3 nucleotides: TGTGCCTGGAGTGTACTGTCCGCCTTCGGCTACACCTTC.

The V call is TRBV19, the J call TRBJ1-5, with D uncertain. V was shortened by 5 bases and J by 0 bases, with 11 bases between the two germline ends. The CDR3 is made up of 15 amino acids. Germline assignment: CDR1 LNHDA and CDR2 SQIVND (reference sequence). CDR3 DNA sequence: TGTGCCAGTAGTCCCAGGTTTCGTAGCAATCAGCCCCAGCATTTT. Protein: CASSPRFRSNQPQHF.

J is TRBJ2-7 and V is TRBV6-5; D is possibly TRBD1 (6 bases). Trimming left V 2 bases short and J 2 bases short, with 13 bases between. CDR3 length: 15 amino acids. Germline assignment: CDR1 MNHEY and CDR2 SVGAGI. This CDR3 reads CASSYQRQEPYEQYF. The CDR3 DNA sequence: TGTGCCAGCAGTTACCAACGACAGGAACCCTACGAGCAGTACTTC.

V and J are TRBV19 and TRBJ1-6, with unresolved D. The CDR3 runs to 13 residues. V lost 5 bases and J lost 7, with 9 bases in between. Germline V lookup: CDR1 LNHDA, CDR2 SQIVND (reference sequence). CDR3 region: CASSEQLNSPLHF. CDR3 sequence (DNA): TGTGCCAGTAGTGAACAGCTAAATTCACCCCTCCACTTT. Based on the CDR3 plus reference TRBV19 and TRBJ1-6, the full variable domain is DGGITQSPKYLFRKEGQNVTLSCEQNLNHDAMYWYRQDPGQGLRLIYYSQIVNDFQKGDIAEGYSVSREKKESFPLTVTSAQKNPTAFYLCASSEQLNSPLHFGNGTRLTVT.

The chain uses TRBV27 and TRBJ2-5, with 7 bases fitting TRBD2. CDR3 length: 14 amino acids. After removal of 5 bases from V and 5 bases from J, the junction contained 8 bases not matched to a gene. Germline V gives CDR1 MNHEY, CDR2 SMNVEV (reference sequence). The CDR3 DNA follows: TGTGCCAGCAGTGCGGGGACTAATTTGGAGACCCAGTACTTC. Amino acid sequence: CASSAGTNLETQYF.

This clone appeared a single time. The chain joins TRBV5-4 to TRBJ2-1; D is uncertain. Germline CDR1 SGHNT, CDR2 YYREEE (reference sequence). V was shortened by 0 bases and J by 8 bases, with 9 bases between the two germline ends. The CDR3 loop spans 13 amino acids. The CDR3 protein is CASSLVAAHEQFF. The CDR3, as DNA: TGTGCCAGCAGCTTGGTGGCGGCCCATGAGCAGTTCTTC.

The chain recombines TRBV28 with TRBJ2-5, with 10 nucleotides matching TRBD1. The germline V gene encodes CDR1 MDHEN and CDR2 SYDVKM. With V trimmed by 6 bases and J by 5 bases, 9 bases remained unmatched. This CDR3 is 15 amino acids long. The CDR3: CASSPMTGGRETQYF. The DNA of the CDR3 is TGTGCCAGCAGCCCCATGACAGGGGGCCGGGAGACCCAGTACTTC.

The CDR3 DNA reads as TGTGCCAGCAGCGAGGGACAGGGGTGGGAGACCCAGTACTTC. Protein sequence: CASSEGQGWETQYF. V is TRBV7-9 and J is TRBJ2-5, with 10 bases fitting TRBD1. This CDR3 spans 14 amino acids. Germline values: CDR1 SEHNR, CDR2 FQNEAQ (reference sequence). The V segment lost 5 bases and the J segment 5 bases; nucleotides outside the gene matches: 5.

V and J are TRBV13 and TRBJ1-1; 9 nucleotides line up with TRBD1. The CDR3 is 14 residues long. V lost 5 bases and J lost 1; bases outside the gene matches: 2. Per the germline V gene, CDR1 is PRHDT and CDR2 is FYEKMQ (reference sequence). The CDR3 protein is CASSRGQGNTEAFF. The CDR3 DNA sequence: TGTGCCAGCAGCCGGGGACAGGGGAACACTGAAGCTTTCTTT.

The V gene is TRBV6-5, the J gene TRBJ2-2, with D unresolved. The CDR3 runs 14 residues. Germline CDR1 reads MNHEY; CDR2 reads SVGAGI. Trimming took off 2 bases at V and 4 bases at J, with 8 bases between the two ends. CDR3 nucleotide sequence: TGTGCCAGCAGTTACCGTACACCCACCGGGGAGCTGTTTTTT. It specifies CASSYRTPTGELFF.

The chain is built from TRBV11-3 and TRBJ2-1; D is unclear. V was pared by 2 bases and J by 4 bases, with 6 bases between. The CDR3 contains 13 residues. Germline V gene sequence: CDR1 SGHNT, CDR2 YENEEA. The CDR3 DNA reads TGTGCCAGCAGCTTAAACGCGTACAATGAGCAGTTCTTC. As protein: CASSLNAYNEQFF.

With regard to this clone: At one end the junction does not follow the germline gene, possibly because of a read error. The rearrangement uses TRBV7-7 and TRBJ2-1, with 7 bases identical to TRBD1. CDR1 is SSHAT, CDR2 FNYEAQ, per germline (reference sequence). CDR3 length equals 15 residues. CDR3 coding DNA: TGTGCTAGCAGCTTAAGGACGCGCCAGGGGGATGAGCAGTTCTTC. Amino acid sequence: CASSLRTRQGDEQFF.

V is TRBV15 and J is TRBJ1-3, with 7 bases fitting TRBD1. CDR1 and CDR2 from the germline V gene are LNHNV and YYDKDF (reference sequence). The CDR3 contains 14 residues. Trimming cost V 9 bases and J 0 bases; bases outside gene matches: 5. The CDR3 here is CATTTGNSGNTIYF. DNA of the CDR3: TGTGCCACTACGACAGGGAACTCTGGAAACACCATATATTTT.

V usage is TRBV10-3 and J usage is TRBJ2-2; 12 positions match TRBD2. This CDR3 has 17 amino acids. V trimming: 0 bases; J trimming: 7 bases; junction bases outside the gene matches: 6. CDR1 is ENHRY, CDR2 SYGVKD, per germline. Written as DNA, the CDR3 is TGTGCCATCAGTGAGTCTTGGACTAGCGGGGCCGACGGGGAGCTGTTTTTT. This translates into CAISESWTSGADGELFF.

The rearrangement uses TRBV7-9 and TRBJ2-7, with D perhaps matching TRBD1 (5 bases). The CDR3 contains 13 residues. V was clipped by 4 bases and J by 6 bases, with 13 bases between them. Germline CDR1 reads SEHNR; CDR2 reads FQNEAQ (reference sequence). The CDR3 sequence is CASSSMERGEQYF. The CDR3 nucleotides are TGTGCCAGCAGCTCCATGGAAAGGGGCGAGCAGTACTTC. The full variable domain, with the rest looked up from reference TRBV7-9 and TRBJ2-7, is DTGVSQNPRHKITKRGQNVTFRCDPISEHNRLYWYRQTLGQGPEFLTYFQNEAQLEKSRLLSDRFSAERPKGSFSTLEIQRTEQGDSAMYLCASSSMERGEQYFGPGTRLTVT.